The source of this TCR beta chain is a study of identical twins. The CDR3 is made up of 15 amino acids. Trimming stripped 4 bases from V and 2 bases from J, with 15 bases between. Germline V CDR1 and CDR2: SNHLY, FYNNEI. TCRdb re-analysed the 5' RACE reads in MiXCR, keeping a single row per CDR3 protein. The sample carries 400,000 to 500,000 distinct CDR3 sequences, about 18% recorded once. In every case, the donor was a healthy Caucasian. This clonotype was detected many times. This chain links TRBV2 with TRBJ2-7, with D perhaps matching TRBD1 (6 bases). Sequencing input: naive T cells sorted from blood. This clonotype originated in a man aged 50 or older in good health. CDR3 coding DNA: TGTGCCAGCAGTGCGGGTCAGGGGCCGACCTACGAGCAGTACTTC. Translating it yields CASSAGQGPTYEQYF.